The source of this T cell receptor (beta chain) is a study of control samples from healthy donors and cancer patients. The CDR3 runs 15 residues. Germline loops: CDR1 LNHNV, CDR2 YYDKDF (reference sequence). J gave up 2 bases and V 3 bases, and 4 bases lay outside the gene matches. Sequenced by immunoSEQ multiplex PCR; TCRdb stores in-frame clones only, minus some. Here the sample spans 130,000 or so clones, less than 95% being singletons. The genes are TRBV15 and TRBJ1-3, with 7 bases that match TRBD1. Sequencing was done on a sample of blood. This receptor was obtained from a young man in good health. The CDR3 bases are TGTGCCACCAGCAGGACAGGGAATGCTGGAAACACCATATATTTT. This gives the protein CATSRTGNAGNTIYF.